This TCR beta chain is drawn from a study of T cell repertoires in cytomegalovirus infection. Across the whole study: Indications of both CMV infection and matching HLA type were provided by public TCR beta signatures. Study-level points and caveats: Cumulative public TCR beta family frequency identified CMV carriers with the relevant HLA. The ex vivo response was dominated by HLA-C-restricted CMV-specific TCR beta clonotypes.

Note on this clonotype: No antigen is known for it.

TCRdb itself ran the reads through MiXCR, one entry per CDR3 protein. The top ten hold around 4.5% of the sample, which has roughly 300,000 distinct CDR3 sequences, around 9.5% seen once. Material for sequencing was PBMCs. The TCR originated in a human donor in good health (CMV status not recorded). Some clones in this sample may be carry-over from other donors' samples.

The CDR3 DNA is TGTGCCATCAGTGAGTTGGGGGGAAGGTACAATCAGCCCCAGCATTTT. Protein sequence: CAISELGGRYNQPQHF. The genes are TRBV10-3 and TRBJ1-5; D is perhaps TRBD1 (5 bases). This CDR3 is 16 amino acids long. Germline lookup yields CDR1 ENHRY and CDR2 SYGVKD. The V gene lost 1 base and the J gene lost 3 bases, with 13 bases spanning the gap.